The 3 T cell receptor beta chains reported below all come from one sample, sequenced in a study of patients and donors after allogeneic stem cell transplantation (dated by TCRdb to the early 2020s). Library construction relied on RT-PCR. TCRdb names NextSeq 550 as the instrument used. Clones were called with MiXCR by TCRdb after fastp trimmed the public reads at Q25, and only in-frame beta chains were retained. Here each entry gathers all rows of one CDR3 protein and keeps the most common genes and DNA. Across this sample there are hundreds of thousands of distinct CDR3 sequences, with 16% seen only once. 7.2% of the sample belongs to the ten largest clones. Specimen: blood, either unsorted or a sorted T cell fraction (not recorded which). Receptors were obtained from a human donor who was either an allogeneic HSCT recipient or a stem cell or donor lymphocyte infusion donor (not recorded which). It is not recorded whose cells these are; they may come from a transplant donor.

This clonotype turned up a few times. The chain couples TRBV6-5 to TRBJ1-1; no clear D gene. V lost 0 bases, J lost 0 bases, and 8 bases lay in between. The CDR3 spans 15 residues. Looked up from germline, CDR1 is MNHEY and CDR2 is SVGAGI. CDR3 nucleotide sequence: TGTGCCAGCAGTTACTCTCTTACAATGAACACTGAAGCTTTCTTT. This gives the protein CASSYSLTMNTEAFF.

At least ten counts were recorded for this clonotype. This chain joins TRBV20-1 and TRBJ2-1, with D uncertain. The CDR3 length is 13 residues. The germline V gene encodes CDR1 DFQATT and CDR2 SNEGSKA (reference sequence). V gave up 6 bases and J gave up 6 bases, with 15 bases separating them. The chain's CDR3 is CSADTRGFNEQFF. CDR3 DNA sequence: TGCAGTGCCGACACACGCGGCTTCAATGAGCAGTTCTTC.

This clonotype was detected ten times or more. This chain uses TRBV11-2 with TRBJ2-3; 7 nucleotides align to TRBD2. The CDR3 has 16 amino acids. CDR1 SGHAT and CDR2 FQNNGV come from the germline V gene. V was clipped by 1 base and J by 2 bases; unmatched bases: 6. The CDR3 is CASSLGAGEHTDTQYF. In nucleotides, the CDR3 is TGTGCCAGCAGCTTAGGTGCGGGAGAACACACAGATACGCAGTATTTT.